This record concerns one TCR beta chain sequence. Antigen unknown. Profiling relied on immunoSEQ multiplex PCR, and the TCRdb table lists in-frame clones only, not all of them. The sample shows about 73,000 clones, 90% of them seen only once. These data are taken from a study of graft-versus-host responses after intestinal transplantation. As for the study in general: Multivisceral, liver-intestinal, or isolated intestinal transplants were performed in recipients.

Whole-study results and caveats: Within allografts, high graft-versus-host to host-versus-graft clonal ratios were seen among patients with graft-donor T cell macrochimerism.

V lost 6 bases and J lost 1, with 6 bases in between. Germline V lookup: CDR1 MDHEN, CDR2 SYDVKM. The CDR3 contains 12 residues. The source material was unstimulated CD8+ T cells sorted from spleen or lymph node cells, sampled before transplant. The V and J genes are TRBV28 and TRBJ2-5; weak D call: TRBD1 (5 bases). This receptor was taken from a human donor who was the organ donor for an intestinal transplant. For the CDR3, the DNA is TGTGCCAGCAGGGACACCCAAGAGACCCAGTACTTC. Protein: CASRDTQETQYF.